The present T cell receptor beta chain was sequenced within a study of beta chain features in type 1 diabetes. Study-level results: All four CD4+ subsets from Type 1 diabetes patients carried moderately but significantly shorter TCRB CDR3s. At VDJ recombination sites, type 1 diabetes patients had fewer insertions and more deleted nucleotides. Naive, central memory and Treg TCRB repertoires appeared more alike in patients than in healthy donors.

Sequenced material consisted of expressed TCRB transcripts (all of the isolated RNA was reverse transcribed). The data were produced by immunoSEQ multiplex PCR, yet TCRdb's version contains in-frame clones alone and is incomplete. The sample includes around 690,000 clones, 9.5% to 15% of them seen just once. V lost 1 base to trimming and J lost 0 bases, with 7 bases between them. Germline loops: CDR1 KGHSH, CDR2 LQKENI. The CDR3 has 15 residues. This clone was seen more than once but under ten times. Its antigen is unidentified. The sequence was obtained from a man aged 25 to 40 with type 1 diabetes. The sample comprised naive CD4+ T cells from blood. The chain has TRBV18 and TRBJ1-5, with D uncertain. The CDR3 region has the DNA TGTGCCAGCTCACCACTCGATGGTAGCAATCAGCCCCAGCATTTT. It specifies CASSPLDGSNQPQHF.